Following are 10 T cell receptor beta chains from one sample sequenced in a study of molecular identifiers for immune sequencing clone quantification. TCRdb ran MiXCR on the PCR reads and lists one entry per CDR3 protein. Of 40,000 to 65,000 distinct CDR3 sequences in the sample, about a third were seen once. The specimen sequenced was naive CD8+ T cells from blood, with Jurkat cell RNA spiked in. The subset denotes: FACS-sorted CD8+CD4-CCR7+CD45RA+ naive T cells. The receptors derive from a human donor in good health. Some libraries in this study had Jurkat cell RNA spiked in.

The chain uses TRBV21-1 and TRBJ2-1; TRBD2 is the table's D call, not checked against the DNA. TRBV21-1 is given as a pseudogene. This CDR3 spans 13 amino acids. The CDR3 DNA reads as TGCGCCAGCAGCAATGGCCTAGCCTATGAGCAGTTCTTC. Protein product: CASSNGLAYEQFF.

This chain joins TRBV10-3 and TRBJ2-3; possibly TRBD1 for D (5 bases). CDR1 is ENHRY and CDR2 is SYGVKD in the germline V gene. The V gene lost 3 bases and the J gene lost 2 bases, with 9 bases spanning the gap. This CDR3 comprises 14 residues. CDR3 amino acids: CAISDGATTDTQYF. The CDR3 nucleotides are TGTGCCATCAGTGATGGGGCCACCACAGATACGCAGTATTTT.

At least ten counts were recorded for this clonotype. V and J are TRBV28 and TRBJ2-3; the match to TRBD2 covers 7 bases. Germline CDR1 and CDR2: MDHEN and SYDVKM. After removal of 4 bases from V and 3 bases from J, the junction contained 7 bases not matched to a gene. The CDR3 has 15 amino acids. The CDR3 loop reads CASSSREWITDTQYF. The CDR3 coding sequence is TGTGCCAGCAGTTCGCGGGAGTGGATTACAGATACGCAGTATTTT.

The chain links TRBV6-5 to TRBJ1-1; 7 bases map to TRBD1. J gave up 5 bases and V 0 bases, and 3 bases lay outside the gene matches. The length of the CDR3 is 14 residues. Germline V gene lookup returns CDR1 MNHEY and CDR2 SVGAGI. This chain's CDR3 is CASSYSRGRTEAFF. The CDR3, as DNA: TGTGCCAGCAGTTACTCCAGGGGGAGAACTGAAGCTTTCTTT.

About this clonotype: A much bigger clone sits one base away, suggesting this may be a read error. CDR3 amino acids: CASSSPVRGAKTIQYF. The CDR3, as DNA: TGTGCCAGCAGTTCCCCCGTGCGGGGGGCTAAAACCATTCAGTACTTC. The rearrangement uses TRBV27 and TRBJ2-4; 8 nucleotides line up with TRBD2. Germline V gene sequence: CDR1 MNHEY, CDR2 SMNVEV (reference sequence). This CDR3 is built from 16 residues.

This clonotype was seen many times. J is TRBJ2-4 and V is TRBV11-2, with 10 positions matching TRBD2. The V gene's germline CDR1 is SGHAT and CDR2 FQNNGV. The J segment lost 1 base and the V segment lost 5 bases, leaving 5 bases of the junction unmatched. The CDR3 sequence is 16 residues long. The CDR3 here is CASSTLAGDAKNIQYF. In nucleotides, the CDR3 is TGTGCCAGCAGCACGCTAGCGGGAGATGCCAAAAACATTCAGTACTTC.

As regards this clonotype: This could be a read error, since a much larger clone is one nucleotide away. As DNA, the CDR3 is TGTGCCAGCACCCCTGGGGTTTTCTACGAGCAGTCCTTC. Translating it yields CASTPGVFYEQSF. V and J are TRBV25-1 and TRBJ2-7; no definite D call. The length of the CDR3 is 13 residues. Germline V CDR1 and CDR2: MGHDK, SYGVNS.

Concerning this clonotype itself: An end of the junction does not agree with germline; a read error may underlie this. The chain employs TRBV5-6 and TRBJ1-1; 7 bases line up with TRBD1. The CDR3 covers 14 residues. Germline CDR1 reads SGHDT; CDR2 reads YYEEEE. DNA of the CDR3: TGTGCCAGCAGCTCCGGGACAGTCGGCACTGAAGCTTCCTTT. It is translated as CASSSGTVGTEASF.

At least ten counts were recorded for this clonotype. The chain uses TRBV29-1 and TRBJ2-2; the match to TRBD2 covers 12 bases. Germline assignment: CDR1 SQVTM and CDR2 ANQGSEA. Germline trimming cut 0 bases from V and 3 bases from J; bases unmatched to any gene: 8. This CDR3 is 18 amino acids long. Here the CDR3 reads CSVEDWRLAGVDTGELFF. In nucleotides, the CDR3 is TGCAGCGTTGAAGATTGGAGACTAGCGGGAGTTGACACCGGGGAGCTGTTTTTT.

This chain joins TRBV7-9 and TRBJ1-1; no reliable D call. Germline CDR1 reads SEHNR; CDR2 reads FQNEAQ (reference sequence). Trimming pared 5 bases from V and 10 bases from J, leaving 11 bases between. The CDR3 covers 11 residues. CDR3 amino acids: CASSLDGLAFF. The CDR3 DNA sequence: TGTGCCAGCAGCCTGGACGGATTAGCTTTCTTT. The entire variable domain, with the rest obtained from reference TRBV7-9 and TRBJ1-1, is as follows: DTGVSQNPRHKITKRGQNVTFRCDPISEHNRLYWYRQTLGQGPEFLTYFQNEAQLEKSRLLSDRFSAERPKGSFSTLEIQRTEQGDSAMYLCASSLDGLAFFGQGTRLTVV.